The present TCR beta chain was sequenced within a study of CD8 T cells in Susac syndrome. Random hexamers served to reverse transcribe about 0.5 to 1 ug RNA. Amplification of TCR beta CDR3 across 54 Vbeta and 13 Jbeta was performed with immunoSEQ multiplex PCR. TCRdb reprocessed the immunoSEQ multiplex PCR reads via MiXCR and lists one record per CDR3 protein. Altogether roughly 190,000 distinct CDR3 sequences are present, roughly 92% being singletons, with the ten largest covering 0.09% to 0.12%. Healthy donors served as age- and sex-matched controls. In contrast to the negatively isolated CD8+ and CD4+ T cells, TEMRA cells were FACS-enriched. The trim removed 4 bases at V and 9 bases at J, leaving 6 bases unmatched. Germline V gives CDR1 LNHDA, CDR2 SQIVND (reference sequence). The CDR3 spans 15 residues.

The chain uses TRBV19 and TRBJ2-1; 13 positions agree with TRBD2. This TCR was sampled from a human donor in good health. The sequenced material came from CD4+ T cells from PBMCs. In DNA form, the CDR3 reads TGTGCCAGTAGTACGCTGACTAGCGGGGGGAGTGAGCAGTTCTTC. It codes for CASSTLTSGGSEQFF.